A selection of T cell receptor beta chains follows, all from one sample in a study of human T cells and chemical hapten exposure. TCRdb called the RACE reads again in MiXCR, with one record for every CDR3 protein. The sample yields 180,000 or so distinct CDR3 sequences, about 14% seen once. The specimen comprised whole blood, sampled in connection with sensitization to the hapten diphenylcyclopropenone (DPC). All receptors derive from a woman under 40 with alopecia areata. Some clones in this sample may be carry-over from other donors' samples. Each CDR3 is given with its conserved first and last residue. The order of the fields is D gene, clone size, J gene, V gene, CDR3 DNA, CDR3 protein. D genes are given only for firm matches. Clone size appears in some rows only: once, few, many, or a class for an expanded clone.

. | once | TRBJ2-1 | TRBV28 | TGTGCCAGCAGTTCCCGCCTGCTGGGCAATGAGCAGTTCTTC | CASSSRLLGNEQFF
. | few | TRBJ1-1 | TRBV5-1 | TGCGCCAGCTCGATTAGGGGAGGTAGGGCCACTGAAGCTTTCTTT | CASSIRGGRATEAFF
. | . | TRBJ1-2 | TRBV12-3/TRBV12-4 | TGTGCCAGTGCGGACGATAACTATGGCTACACCTTC | CASADDNYGYTF
TRBD2 | many | TRBJ2-7 | TRBV6-1 | TGTGCCAGCACCTCAGGACTAGCGGGTATTTACGAGCAGTACTTC | CASTSGLAGIYEQYF
. | . | TRBJ2-2 | TRBV14 | TGTGCCAGCAGCCTCAACACCGACACCGGGGAGCTGTTTTTT | CASSLNTDTGELFF
. | . | TRBJ1-1 | TRBV20-1 | TGCAGGGCCTACACCGTGGACCCAAGCGGTTTCCGTAGTACCACTGAAGCTTTCTTT | CRAYTVDPSGFRSTTEAFF
. | few | TRBJ2-1 | TRBV4-3 | TGCGCCAGCAGCCAAGATTTTCAATCCAATGAGCAGTTCTTC | CASSQDFQSNEQFF
. | few | TRBJ1-4 | TRBV28 | TGTGCCAGCAGTCCTACTACAGACGCAACTAATGAAAAACTGTTTTTT | CASSPTTDATNEKLFF
TRBD2 | . | TRBJ2-5 | TRBV4-2 | TGTGCCAGCAGCCAAGATCGAATCAGCGGGGGTCCGGAGACCCAGTACTTC | CASSQDRISGGPETQYF
TRBD1 | few | TRBJ1-4 | TRBV5-4 | TGTGCCAGCAGCTTGCAAGGGGGCGAAAAACTGTTTTTT | CASSLQGGEKLFF
. | once | TRBJ2-7 | TRBV15 | TGTGCCACCAGCAGAGGACGAGACGTCTCCTACGAGCAGTACTTC | CATSRGRDVSYEQYF
TRBD2 | . | TRBJ2-3 | TRBV9 | TGTGCCAGCAGCCCACCCGGGACTACTAAACAGCAGGCTCCAGATACGCAGTATTTT | CASSPPGTTKQQAPDTQYF
. | . | TRBJ1-3 | TRBV10-3 | TGTGCCATCAGAACCGGACCGACCACTGGAAACACCATATATTTT | CAIRTGPTTGNTIYF
. | few | TRBJ1-2 | TRBV20-1 | TGCAGTGCTAGAGGAAAGCAGGGAAGTTCCTATGGCTACACCTTC | CSARGKQGSSYGYTF